The clone carrying this T cell receptor (beta chain) is classed as medium-sized. CDR3 size: 15 residues. Trimming pared 2 bases from V and 6 bases from J, leaving 15 bases between. Germline CDR1 and CDR2: LNHDA and SQIVND (reference sequence). These data belong to a study of cytomegalovirus exposure and HLA in healthy donors. The PCR employed 60 Vbeta primers together with 13 Jbeta primers. Profiling relied on immunoSEQ multiplex PCR, and the TCRdb table lists in-frame clones only, not all of them. The sample contains 110,000 to 150,000 clones, roughly 80% of which appear only once. Input material: PBMCs. The sequence was obtained from a man aged 40-49 years in good health and CMV-seropositive. This chain links TRBV19 with TRBJ2-3, with D uncertain. The CDR3 region has the DNA TGTGCCAGTAGTATAATGAGGCTTGGTAGCGATACGCAGTATTTT. This sequence encodes CASSIMRLGSDTQYF.